Listed here are 20 T cell receptor beta chains from one sample, sequenced in a study of early T cells in non-severe SARS-CoV-2 infection. One entry per CDR3 protein results from TCRdb running MiXCR on the 5' RACE reads. Altogether some 80,000 distinct CDR3 sequences are present, 12% being singletons, with the ten largest covering roughly a sixth. Specimen: whole blood, collected at baseline. These TCRs come from an adult who was a healthcare worker with PCR-confirmed SARS-CoV-2 infection or an uninfected control (not recorded which). The donor label of this sample is uncertain.

V is TRBV4-2 and J is TRBJ2-1, with a weak D call TRBD2 (7 bases). Between the trimmed V and J ends, which lost 2 bases and 9 bases, there was a span of 11 bases. The CDR3 runs 13 residues. Germline V CDR1 and CDR2: LGHNA, YNFKEQ. The CDR3 loop reads CASSQNRGGEQFF. DNA of the CDR3: TGTGCCAGCAGCCAAAATAGGGGGGGTGAGCAGTTCTTC.

In its sample, this clonotype was seen many times. This chain connects TRBV20-1 to TRBJ2-7, with unresolved D. V was clipped by 6 bases and J by 0 bases, with 12 bases between them. CDR3 length: 13 residues. Germline V CDR1 and CDR2: DFQATT, SNEGSKA (reference sequence). CDR3 residues: CSACPGFSYEQYF. The CDR3 DNA is TGCAGTGCCTGCCCTGGGTTCTCCTACGAGCAGTACTTC.

The V and J genes are TRBV5-6 and TRBJ1-6; tentatively, D is TRBD1 (6 bases). The CDR3 consists of 19 residues. Trimming took off 3 bases at V and 0 bases at J, with 19 bases between the two ends. Germline CDR1 is SGHDT and CDR2 is YYEEEE. The CDR3 DNA reads TGTGCCAGCAGCTCCAGGACAGACCTAATGAGCTCCTATAATTCACCCCTCCACTTT. It is translated as CASSSRTDLMSSYNSPLHF.

Many counts were recorded for this clonotype. The chain employs TRBV7-6 and TRBJ1-6, with TRBD1 as a possible D gene (6 bases). CDR1 is SGHVS, CDR2 FNYEAQ, per germline. V was trimmed by 7 bases and J by 7 bases, leaving 20 bases between them. CDR3 length: 16 residues. CDR3 sequence (DNA): TGTGCCAGCACCCGGGGGGGCGGGACCCGGAATTCACCCCTCCACTTT. Amino acids: CASTRGGGTRNSPLHF.

This sequence joins TRBV25-1 and TRBJ2-1, with D hard to call. Germline V gene data show CDR1 as MGHDK and CDR2 as SYGVNS. The CDR3 runs to 11 residues. The V and J ends lost 8 bases and 3 bases respectively, with 5 bases between them. CDR3 protein: CASRVYNEQFF. CDR3 DNA: TGTGCCAGCCGGGTCTACAATGAGCAGTTCTTC.

This clonotype was observed a few times. This chain connects TRBV10-3 to TRBJ2-5; D could derive from TRBD1 or TRBD2 (6 bases each). The germline gives CDR1 ENHRY, CDR2 SYGVKD. The length of the CDR3 is 17 residues. Deletions cut 0 bases from V and 4 bases from J, with 18 bases between. CDR3 coding DNA: TGTGCCATCAGTGAGTCCTGGAGCGGGCTGGGGGCAGAGACCCAGTACTTC. As protein: CAISESWSGLGAETQYF.

About this clonotype itself: Possible read error: a much larger clone is one base away. This chain uses TRBV10-3 with TRBJ2-1, with TRBD2 identical over 9 bases. CDR1 is ENHRY, CDR2 SYGVKD, per germline. This CDR3 has 16 amino acids. The CDR3 loop is CTISGTGTSKTHEQFF. The DNA of the CDR3 is TGTACCATCAGTGGAACCGGGACTAGCAAGACCCATGAGCAGTTCTTC.

CDR3 nucleotides: TGTGCCAGCAGCCAAACTGAGGACGAAGAGCTGTTTTTT. This translates into CASSQTEDEELFF. The rearrangement uses TRBV4-2 and TRBJ2-2, with unresolved D. From germline, CDR1 is LGHNA and CDR2 YNFKEQ. The CDR3 is 13 amino acids. With 2 bases removed from V and 11 bases from J, the gap between germline ends came to 12 bases.

The table lists this clonotype with a few counts. V usage is TRBV18 and J usage is TRBJ1-1; D gene unclear. This CDR3 region has 12 residues. Between the trimmed V and J ends, which lost 3 bases and 3 bases, there was a span of 5 bases. Germline V lookup: CDR1 KGHSH, CDR2 LQKENI. The CDR3 reads CASSPRDTEAFF. As DNA, the CDR3 is TGTGCCAGCTCACCGAGAGACACTGAAGCTTTCTTT.

This chain connects TRBV7-9 to TRBJ1-3, with 8 bases lining up with TRBD1. The CDR3 extends over 15 amino acids. The germline V gene encodes CDR1 SEHNR and CDR2 FQNEAQ (reference sequence). V dropped 1 base and J dropped 3; count of bases not matched to a gene: 2. The CDR3 sequence: CASSLGQGFGNTIYF. DNA of the CDR3: TGTGCCAGCAGCTTAGGACAGGGGTTTGGAAACACCATATATTTT.

This clonotype was observed many times. This sequence joins TRBV12-3 or TRBV12-4 and TRBJ2-2; perhaps TRBD1 as D (5 bases). The CDR3 runs to 15 residues. The V end was cut by 1 base, the J end by 3 bases, with 9 bases between. CDR3 sequence reads: CASSLEGVDTGELFF. The CDR3, as DNA: TGTGCCAGCAGTTTAGAAGGGGTGGACACCGGGGAGCTGTTTTTT.

This chain joins TRBV11-2 and TRBJ2-7; D not certain. Per germline, CDR1 SGHAT and CDR2 FQNNGV. Between the trimmed V and J ends, which lost 5 bases and 5 bases, there was a span of 10 bases. The CDR3 length is 12 residues. DNA for the CDR3: TGTGCCAGCAGCCACCCAGGTGACGAGCAGTACTTC. Protein: CASSHPGDEQYF.

Many counts were recorded for this clonotype. The chain couples TRBV10-3 to TRBJ2-3; 11 positions agree with TRBD2. CDR1 is ENHRY, CDR2 SYGVKD, per germline. This CDR3 region has 19 residues. Trimming at V came to 0 bases and at J to 4 bases, leaving 12 bases not matched to a gene. In DNA, the CDR3 is TGTGCCATCAGTGAGTCGTTCCTTCTAGCGGGGGGTCTTGCAGATACGCAGTATTTT. Residues: CAISESFLLAGGLADTQYF.

This sequence joins TRBV7-9 and TRBJ2-3; maybe TRBD1 (5 bases). This CDR3 has 16 residues. Trimming left V 4 bases short and J 1 base short, with 15 bases between. CDR1 is SEHNR, CDR2 FQNEAQ, per germline (reference sequence). CDR3 nucleotide sequence: TGTGCCAGCAGCTCCCACGGAAGGGGCCGCACAGATACGCAGTATTTT. The encoded protein is CASSSHGRGRTDTQYF.

The V gene is TRBV5-1, the J gene TRBJ2-3, with TRBD2 matching over 11 bases. Germline trimming cut 5 bases from V and 7 bases from J; bases unmatched to any gene: 6. The CDR3 covers 14 residues. From germline, CDR1 is SGHRS and CDR2 YFSETQ. CDR3 bases: TGCGCCAGCAGGACTAGCGGGGCGGCGAATACGCAGTATTTT. Protein product: CASRTSGAANTQYF.

This chain links TRBV7-2 with TRBJ1-1; TRBD1 agrees at 7 bases. V shed 1 base and J 3 bases; nucleotides not matched to a gene: 2. The CDR3 is 14 residues long. Looked up from germline, CDR1 is SGHTA and CDR2 is FQGNSA. The CDR3 region has the DNA TGTGCCAGCAGCTTAGTAGGGGGCGACACTGAAGCTTTCTTT. It encodes CASSLVGGDTEAFF.

The J gene is TRBJ2-5, the V gene TRBV11-2; tentatively, D is TRBD2 (6 bases). The CDR3 is 14 amino acids. CDR1 and CDR2 from the germline V gene are SGHAT and FQNNGV. V lost 6 bases to trimming and J lost 2 bases, with 13 bases between them. The CDR3 protein is CASSRRLGQETQYF. The CDR3 DNA reads TGTGCCAGCAGTCGCCGACTAGGGCAAGAGACCCAGTACTTC.

This clonotype was counted a few times. V and J are TRBV7-2 and TRBJ2-1; 7 bases line up with TRBD1. CDR3 length: 15 amino acids. Looked up from germline, CDR1 is SGHTA and CDR2 is FQGNSA. Trimming cost V 5 bases and J 3 bases; bases outside gene matches: 7. In nucleotides, the CDR3 is TGTGCCAGCAGCCTCGGGACAGCCTACTACAATGAGCAGTTCTTC. This translates into CASSLGTAYYNEQFF.

This clonotype was picked up many times. J is TRBJ1-5 and V is TRBV4-3, with D unclear. Trimming cost V 0 bases and J 8 bases, with 8 bases left between them. In germline, CDR1 is LGHNA, CDR2 YSLEER. The CDR3 contains 13 residues. This chain's CDR3 is CASSQDLGEPQHF. In DNA form, the CDR3 reads TGCGCCAGCAGCCAAGATCTGGGTGAGCCCCAGCATTTT.

There are a few counts of this clonotype. The rearrangement uses TRBV7-8 and TRBJ2-3; D is undetermined. The length of the CDR3 is 12 residues. Germline CDR1 SGHVS, CDR2 FQNEAQ. The V and J ends lost 5 bases and 6 bases respectively, with 9 bases between them. The CDR3 sequence: CASSPAVDTQYF. The CDR3 nucleotides read TGTGCCAGCAGCCCAGCAGTGGATACGCAGTATTTT.